These T cell receptor beta chains were read from a single sample in a study of T cells in Graves' hyperthyroidism and ophthalmopathy. Via MiXCR, TCRdb re-called the multiplex PCR reads, giving one row per CDR3 protein. The profile shows 500,000 to 750,000 distinct CDR3 sequences, approximately 15% of them singletons. Material for sequencing was blood. These receptors all stem from a woman aged 18-29 years with Graves' ophthalmopathy. Both conserved end residues are part of each CDR3. The order of the fields is V gene, J gene, clone size, D gene, CDR3 protein, CDR3 DNA. D genes are given only for firm matches. Part of the rows lack a size; the others show once, few, many or a class for expanded clones.

TRBV5-4	TRBJ2-1	few	TRBD1	CASSLAGDRVFF	TGTGCCAGCAGCTTGGCTGGGGACAGGGTGTTCTTC
TRBV11-1	TRBJ2-7	NA	NA	CASSPNAPQGPAGDEQYF	TGTGCCAGCTCACCAAACGCCCCACAGGGCCCGGCGGGCGACGAGCAGTACTTC
TRBV20-1	TRBJ1-5	many	NA	CSARVPGPRSQPQHF	TGCAGTGCTAGAGTCCCGGGCCCCCGGAGCCAGCCCCAGCATTTT
TRBV15	TRBJ2-1	NA	TRBD2	CATSRTTSGRGSEQLF	TGTGCCACCAGCCGAACGACTAGCGGGAGGGGAAGTGAGCAGCTCTTC
TRBV6-4	TRBJ2-7	NA	TRBD1	CASSETGTAYEQYF	TGTGCCAGCAGTGAGACCGGGACAGCCTACGAGCAGTACTTC
TRBV19	TRBJ1-5	many	TRBD1	CASSRQGAGNQPQHF	TGTGCCAGTAGCCGACAGGGGGCTGGCAATCAGCCCCAGCATTTT
TRBV30	TRBJ1-1	many	NA	CAWSVGGDTEAFF	TGTGCCTGGAGTGTAGGGGGGGACACTGAAGCTTTCTTT
TRBV19	TRBJ2-1	NA	TRBD2	CASSTMAAGVVSYNEQFF	TGTGCCAGTAGTACTATGGCGGCGGGAGTCGTATCCTACAATGAGCAGTTCTTC
TRBV6-5	TRBJ2-1	many	TRBD2	CASSYSPPGGVYNEQFF	TGTGCCAGCAGTTACTCCCCGCCGGGAGGTGTCTACAATGAGCAGTTCTTC
TRBV28	TRBJ1-4	NA	TRBD1	CASSLDRGEKLFF	TGTGCCAGCAGTTTGGACAGGGGTGAAAAACTGTTTTTT
TRBV7-8	TRBJ2-5	many	NA	CASSYLARETQYF	TGTGCCAGCAGCTACCTCGCTCGAGAGACCCAGTACTTC
TRBV27	TRBJ1-1	NA	NA	CASSWGGGGGPEAFF	TGTGCCAGCAGTTGGGGCGGAGGAGGGGGACCTGAAGCTTTCTTT
TRBV4-1	TRBJ2-5	few	NA	CASSHIRSRETQYF	TGCGCCAGCAGCCATATAAGGTCTAGGGAGACCCAGTACTTC
TRBV6-1	TRBJ1-5	many	NA	CASKVQAGAEQPQHF	TGTGCCAGCAAGGTCCAGGCGGGGGCGGAACAGCCCCAGCATTTT
TRBV6-2/TRBV6-3	TRBJ2-7	many	NA	CASSYSRAGDEQYF	TGTGCCAGCAGTTACTCGAGAGCTGGGGACGAGCAGTACTTC
TRBV27	TRBJ1-1	many	NA	CASSLSRDLMFGAEAFF	TGTGCCAGCAGTTTGAGTAGGGACCTAATGTTTGGGGCTGAAGCTTTCTTT
TRBV2	TRBJ2-7	many	NA	CASSVDAGTHSYEQYF	TGTGCCAGCAGCGTGGACGCCGGGACGCACTCCTACGAGCAGTACTTC
TRBV11-2	TRBJ2-7	many	TRBD2	CASSRAGESSYEQYF	TGTGCCAGCAGCCGAGCGGGAGAATCTTCCTACGAGCAGTACTTC
TRBV28	TRBJ1-2	many	TRBD1	CASSPEVRGYRGYYGYTF	TGTGCCAGCAGTCCCGAGGTCCGCGGCTACAGGGGCTACTATGGCTACACCTTC
TRBV14	TRBJ1-2	NA	NA	CASSPRTEGYGYTF	TGTGCCAGCAGCCCGAGGACAGAGGGCTATGGCTACACCTTC
TRBV6-1	TRBJ2-6	few	NA	CASSRQGLSGANVLTF	TGTGCCAGCAGTAGACAGGGACTCTCTGGGGCCAACGTCCTGACTTTC
TRBV27	TRBJ2-1	many	TRBD2	CASSSGTSGTNEQFF	TGTGCCAGCAGCTCCGGGACTAGCGGGACGAATGAGCAGTTCTTC
TRBV27	TRBJ2-3	NA	TRBD1	CASRSGQGQTDTQYF	TGTGCCAGCAGGTCAGGACAGGGGCAAACAGATACGCAGTATTTT
TRBV27	TRBJ2-2	few	NA	CASSFLREPFPTGELFF	TGTGCCAGCAGTTTTCTACGGGAGCCCTTTCCTACCGGGGAGCTGTTTTTT
TRBV28	TRBJ2-2	NA	NA	CASSWWGTMSGELFF	TGTGCCAGCAGCTGGTGGGGGACCATGTCCGGGGAGCTGTTTTTT
TRBV29-1	TRBJ1-5	NA	NA	CSVGDSNQPQHF	TGCAGCGTGGGGGACAGCAATCAGCCCCAGCATTTT